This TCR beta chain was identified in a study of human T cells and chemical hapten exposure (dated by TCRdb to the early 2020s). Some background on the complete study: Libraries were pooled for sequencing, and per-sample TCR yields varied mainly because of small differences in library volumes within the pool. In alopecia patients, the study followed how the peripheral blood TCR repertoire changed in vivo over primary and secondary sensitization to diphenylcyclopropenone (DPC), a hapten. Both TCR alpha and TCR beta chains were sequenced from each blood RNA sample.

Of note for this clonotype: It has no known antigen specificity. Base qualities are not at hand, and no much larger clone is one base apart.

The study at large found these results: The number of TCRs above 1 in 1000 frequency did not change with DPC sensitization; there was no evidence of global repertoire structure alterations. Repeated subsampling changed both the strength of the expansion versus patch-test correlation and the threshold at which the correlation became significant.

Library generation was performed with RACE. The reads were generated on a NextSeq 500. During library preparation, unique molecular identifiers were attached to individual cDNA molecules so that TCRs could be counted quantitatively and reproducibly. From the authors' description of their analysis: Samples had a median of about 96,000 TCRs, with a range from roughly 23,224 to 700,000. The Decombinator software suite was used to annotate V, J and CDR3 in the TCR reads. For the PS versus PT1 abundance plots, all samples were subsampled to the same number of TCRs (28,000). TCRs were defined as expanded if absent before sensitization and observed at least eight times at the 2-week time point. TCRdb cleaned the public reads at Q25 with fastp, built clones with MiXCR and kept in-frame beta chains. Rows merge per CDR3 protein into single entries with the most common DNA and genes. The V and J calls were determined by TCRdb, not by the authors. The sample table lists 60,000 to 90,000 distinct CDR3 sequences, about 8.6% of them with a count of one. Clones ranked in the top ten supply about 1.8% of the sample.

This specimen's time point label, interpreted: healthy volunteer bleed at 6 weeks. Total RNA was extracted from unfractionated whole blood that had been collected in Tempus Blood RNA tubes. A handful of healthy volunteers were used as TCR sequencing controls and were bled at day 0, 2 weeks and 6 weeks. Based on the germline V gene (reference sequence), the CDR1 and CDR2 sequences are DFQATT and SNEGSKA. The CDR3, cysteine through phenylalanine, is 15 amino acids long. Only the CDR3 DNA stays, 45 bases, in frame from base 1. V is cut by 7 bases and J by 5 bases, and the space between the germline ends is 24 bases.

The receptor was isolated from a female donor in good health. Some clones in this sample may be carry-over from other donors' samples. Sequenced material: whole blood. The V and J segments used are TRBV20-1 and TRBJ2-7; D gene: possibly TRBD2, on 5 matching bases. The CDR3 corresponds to CSGKTGEGPLHEQYF. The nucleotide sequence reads TGCAGTGGTAAAACCGGGGAAGGACCACTTCACGAGCAGTACTTC.